The text below deals with one T cell receptor (beta chain). The sample is drawn from a study of blood T cell repertoires in COVID-19. Study in general: Samples representing acute and convalescent COVID-19 were sourced from the United States, Italy and Spain.

Profiling relied on immunoSEQ multiplex PCR, and the TCRdb table lists in-frame clones only, not all of them. The sample consists of some 180,000 clones, more than 75% of them appearing once. This receptor was obtained from a woman aged 60-75 years with COVID-19, enrolled during active disease. Sequencing used peripheral blood.

The CDR3 protein is CASRVRGGSNQPQHF. CDR3 DNA sequence: TGTGCCAGTAGGGTCCGGGGGGGAAGCAATCAGCCCCAGCATTTT. The J gene is TRBJ1-5, the V gene TRBV19, with D possibly matching TRBD1 (5 bases). CDR3 length: 15 amino acids. Germline loops: CDR1 LNHDA, CDR2 SQIVND (reference sequence). V lost 6 bases, J lost 1 base, and 13 bases lay in between.